The clone carrying this T cell receptor (beta chain) came up once. Its antigen is as yet unknown. This is likely a read error, given that the CDR3 carries no conserved phenylalanine or tryptophan at its end. Study-wide findings and caveats: The TCR gene usage of tumor memory CD4+ T cells clustered together with blood and lymph node memory CD4+ cells and with lymph node naive CD4+ cells.

The CDR3 length is 11 residues. From germline, CDR1 is MNHEY and CDR2 SVGEGT. Trimming took off 8 bases at V and 10 bases at J, with 12 bases between the two ends. TCRdb redid the calling of the 5' RACE reads with MiXCR, one entry per CDR3 protein. This sample has roughly 38,000 distinct CDR3 sequences, with approximately 17% found just once. The sequence came from a female donor with breast cancer. Sample: naive CD4+ T cells sorted from a lymph node. Subset meaning: naive CD4+ T cells, CD4+CD45RA+CD25-. The rearrangement uses TRBV6-2 or TRBV6-3 and TRBJ2-1; D perhaps matches TRBD1 (6 bases). CDR3 amino acids: CASATGPEQFY. CDR3 bases: TGTGCCAGCGCGACAGGCCCAGAGCAGTTCTAC.